These 3 T cell receptor beta chains share one sample of origin, sequenced in a study of vaccination effects on CD4 cells after COVID-19. Before sequencing took place, the ViraFEST assay used viral peptide pools to expand antigen-specific CD4+ T cells. Isolation of CD4+ T cells took place after approximately ten days of culture. The person's infection with SARS-CoV-2, confirmed by PCR, took place between March and December 2020. Their specific antigens are unknown. Some clones are missing from TCRdb's copy, which holds only in-frame ones; the method was immunoSEQ multiplex PCR. The data hold about 26,000 clones, with about four fifths observed a single time. Sequencing used CD4+ T cells from PBMCs cultured with HCoV-NL63 spike peptides, obtained before COVID-19 vaccination. These receptors came from a human donor who had a prior SARS-CoV-2 infection.

The chain couples TRBV9 to TRBJ2-1, with D possibly TRBD2 on 6 matching bases. The CDR3 has 14 amino acids. Germline loops: CDR1 SGDLS, CDR2 YYNGEE. With 6 bases removed from V and 0 bases from J, the gap between germline ends came to 10 bases. CDR3: CASNRDSSYNEQFF. CDR3 DNA: TGTGCCAGCAATCGGGACTCCTCCTACAATGAGCAGTTCTTC.

This rearrangement joins TRBV5-6 to TRBJ2-5; the D is unclear. The germline V gene encodes CDR1 SGHDT and CDR2 YYEEEE. The germline V and J ends were trimmed by 2 bases and 8 bases, with 16 bases remaining between them. CDR3 length equals 14 residues. The CDR3, as DNA: TGTGCCAGCAGCTTTTTAGATGGCCCCATAACCCAGTACTTC. Translation gives CASSFLDGPITQYF.

The chain has TRBV5-1 and TRBJ2-2; D is possibly TRBD1 (5 bases). The V end lost 2 bases, the J end lost 0 bases, and 11 bases lay between the germline ends. Germline V CDR1 and CDR2: SGHRS, YFSETQ. This CDR3 spans 16 amino acids. The CDR3 DNA reads TGCGCCAGCAGCTTAGGGGTGTCCGCGAACACCGGGGAGCTGTTTTTT. It encodes CASSLGVSANTGELFF.